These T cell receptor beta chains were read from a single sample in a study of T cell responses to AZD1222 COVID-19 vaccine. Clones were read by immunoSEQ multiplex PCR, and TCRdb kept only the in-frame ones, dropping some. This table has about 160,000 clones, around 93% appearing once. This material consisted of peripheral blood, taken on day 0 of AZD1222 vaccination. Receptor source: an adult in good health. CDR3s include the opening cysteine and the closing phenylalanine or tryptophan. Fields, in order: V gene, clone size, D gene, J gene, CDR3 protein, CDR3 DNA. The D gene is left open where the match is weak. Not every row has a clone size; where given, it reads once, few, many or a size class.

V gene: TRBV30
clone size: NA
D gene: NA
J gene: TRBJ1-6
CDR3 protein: CAWSTGLANSPLHF
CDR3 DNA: TGTGCCTGGAGTACTGGACTTGCCAATTCACCCCTCCACTTT

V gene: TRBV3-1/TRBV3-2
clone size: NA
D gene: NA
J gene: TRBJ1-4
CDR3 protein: CASSQIRGAGEKLFF
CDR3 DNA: TGTGCCAGCAGCCAAATTCGGGGCGCGGGTGAAAAACTGTTTTTT

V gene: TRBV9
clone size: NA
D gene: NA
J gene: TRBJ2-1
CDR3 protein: CASSVGVAGPTYNEQFF
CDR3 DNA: TGTGCCAGCAGCGTAGGCGTCGCAGGGCCTACCTACAATGAGCAGTTCTTC

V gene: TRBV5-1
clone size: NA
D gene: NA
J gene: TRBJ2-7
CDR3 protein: CASSPDGHTYEQYF
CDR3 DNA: TGCGCCAGCAGCCCAGACGGACACACGTACGAGCAGTACTTC

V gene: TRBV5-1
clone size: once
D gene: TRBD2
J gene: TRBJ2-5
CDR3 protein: CASSRGLAEETQYF
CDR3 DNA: TGCGCCAGCAGCCGGGGACTAGCGGAAGAGACCCAGTACTTC

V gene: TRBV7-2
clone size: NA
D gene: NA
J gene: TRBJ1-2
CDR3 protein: CASSRAGTGVGYTF
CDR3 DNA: TGTGCCAGCAGCCGGGCGGGGACGGGTGTGGGCTACACCTTC

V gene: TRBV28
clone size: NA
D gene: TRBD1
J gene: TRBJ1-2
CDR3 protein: CASSQPGTGYGYTF
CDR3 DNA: TGTGCCAGCAGCCAACCCGGGACAGGTTATGGCTACACCTTC

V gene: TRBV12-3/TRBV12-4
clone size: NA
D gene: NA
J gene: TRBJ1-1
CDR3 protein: CASSRDANGEAFF
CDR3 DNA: TGTGCCAGCAGCCGAGACGCTAACGGTGAAGCTTTCTTT

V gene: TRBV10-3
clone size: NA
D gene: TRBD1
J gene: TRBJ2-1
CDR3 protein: CAISDPRDRPHNEQFF
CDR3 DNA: TGTGCCATCAGTGATCCCCGGGACAGGCCCCACAATGAGCAGTTCTTC

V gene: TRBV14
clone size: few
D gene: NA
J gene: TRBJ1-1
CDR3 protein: CASSQDLGTEAFF
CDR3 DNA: TGTGCCAGCAGCCAAGATCTGGGAACTGAAGCTTTCTTT

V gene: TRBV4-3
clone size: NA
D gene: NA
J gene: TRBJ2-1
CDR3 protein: CASSQDGSSSEQFF
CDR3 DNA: TGCGCCAGCAGCCAAGACGGGTCTAGTTCTGAGCAGTTCTTC

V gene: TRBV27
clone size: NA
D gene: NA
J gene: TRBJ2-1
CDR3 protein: CASSALGGEQFF
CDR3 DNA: TGTGCCAGCAGTGCACTCGGGGGTGAGCAGTTCTTC

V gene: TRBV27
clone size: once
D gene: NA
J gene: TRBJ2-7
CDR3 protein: CASSLGTIYEQYF
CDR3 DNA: TGTGCCAGCAGTTTAGGCACGATCTACGAGCAGTACTTC

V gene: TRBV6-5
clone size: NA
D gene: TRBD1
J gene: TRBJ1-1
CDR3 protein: CASRRDSEAFF
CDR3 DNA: TGTGCCAGCAGACGGGACAGTGAAGCTTTCTTT

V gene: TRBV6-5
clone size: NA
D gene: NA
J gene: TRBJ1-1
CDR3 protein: CASRSSREEAFF
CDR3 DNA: TGTGCCAGCAGGTCATCCCGGGAAGAAGCTTTCTTT

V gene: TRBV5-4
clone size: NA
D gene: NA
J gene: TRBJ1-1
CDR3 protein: CASSSLPTGMNTEAFF
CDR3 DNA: TGTGCCAGCAGCTCACTACCCACAGGGATGAACACTGAAGCTTTCTTT

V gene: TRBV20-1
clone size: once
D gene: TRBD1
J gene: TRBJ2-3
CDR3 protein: CSANPGQPQYF
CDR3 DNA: TGCAGTGCCAATCCGGGACAGCCCCAGTATTTT

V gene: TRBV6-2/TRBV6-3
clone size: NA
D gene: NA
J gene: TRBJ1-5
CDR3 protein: CASSYGSVLNQPQHF
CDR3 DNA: TGTGCCAGCAGTTACGGTAGTGTCCTCAATCAGCCCCAGCATTTT

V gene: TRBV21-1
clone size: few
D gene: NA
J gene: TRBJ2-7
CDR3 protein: CASSPGQGEQYF
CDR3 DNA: TGTGCCAGCAGCCCGGGACAAGGGGAGCAGTACTTC

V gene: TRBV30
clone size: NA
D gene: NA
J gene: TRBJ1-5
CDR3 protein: CAWSRDTNHQPQHF
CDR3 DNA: TGTGCCTGGAGCAGGGACACCAACCATCAGCCCCAGCATTTT

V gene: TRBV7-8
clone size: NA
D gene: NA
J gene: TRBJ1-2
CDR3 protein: CASSLAQRRPYGYTF
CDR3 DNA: TGTGCCAGCAGCTTAGCCCAGAGACGCCCCTATGGCTACACCTTC

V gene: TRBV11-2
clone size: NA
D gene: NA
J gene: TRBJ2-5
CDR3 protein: CASSLVGTHQETQYF
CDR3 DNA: TGTGCCAGCAGCTTAGTCGGGACTCACCAAGAGACCCAGTACTTC

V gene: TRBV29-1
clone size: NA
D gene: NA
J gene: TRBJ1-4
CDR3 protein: CSVGYGTEKLFF
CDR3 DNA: TGCAGCGTTGGTTACGGGACAGAAAAACTGTTTTTT

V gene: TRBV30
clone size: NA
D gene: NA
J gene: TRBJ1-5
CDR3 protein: CAWSRGEFNQPQHF
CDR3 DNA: TGTGCCTGGAGTCGGGGCGAGTTCAATCAGCCCCAGCATTTT

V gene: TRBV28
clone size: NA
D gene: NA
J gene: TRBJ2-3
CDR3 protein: CASTDGPGIPTDTQYF
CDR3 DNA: TGTGCCAGCACCGACGGACCAGGTATCCCGACGGATACGCAGTATTTT

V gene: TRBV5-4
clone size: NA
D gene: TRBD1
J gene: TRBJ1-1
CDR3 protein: CASSLEGGGVWSRTEAFF
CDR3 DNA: TGTGCCAGCAGCTTGGAGGGAGGGGGCGTTTGGTCGCGGACTGAAGCTTTCTTT